Following are 16 T cell receptor beta chains from one sample sequenced in a study of Ad26.COV2.S vaccination and SARS-CoV-2 variants. The table came from immunoSEQ multiplex PCR; TCRdb's copy has only in-frame clones and leaves some out. The table lists roughly 350,000 clones, approximately 90% of them singletons. Treatment here: 15 to 20 received Ad26.COV2.S at low or high dose, single or two shots; about 5 received placebo; per-sample allocation not given. Collection of the samples took place on day 63 after the first injection of vaccine or placebo. The starting material was peripheral blood, obtained in a trial of Ad26.COV2.S vaccine versus placebo. The receptors originated from a person between 18 and 60 years old who received the Ad26.COV2.S COVID-19 vaccine or a placebo.

V and J are TRBV7-9 and TRBJ1-1; D might be TRBD1 (5 bases). This CDR3 is 13 amino acids long. In germline, CDR1 is SEHNR, CDR2 FQNEAQ (reference sequence). V dropped 5 bases and J dropped 8 bases, with 15 bases sitting between them. The CDR3 DNA follows: TGTGCCAGCAGCGTGGGGACCTCAGGAGAAGCTTTCTTT. Amino acids: CASSVGTSGEAFF.

The V and J genes are TRBV27 and TRBJ1-1, with 7 bases that match TRBD1. V shed 2 bases, J shed 6 bases, and the junction held 6 bases outside the gene matches. CDR3 length equals 14 residues. The germline CDR1 and CDR2 sequences are MNHEY and SMNVEV (reference sequence). CDR3 loop: CASSLEGARSEAFF. The CDR3 DNA reads as TGTGCCAGCAGTTTAGAGGGGGCGCGTTCTGAAGCTTTCTTT.

The rearrangement links TRBV11-2 to TRBJ1-1, with D unresolved. This CDR3 is 16 amino acids long. CDR1 and CDR2 from the germline V gene are SGHAT and FQNNGV. The germline V and J ends were trimmed by 1 base and 1 base, with 13 bases remaining between them. CDR3 loop: CASSLAYSRANTEAFF. The DNA for the CDR3 is TGTGCCAGCAGCTTAGCCTACAGCCGAGCGAACACTGAAGCTTTCTTT.

The genes are TRBV19 and TRBJ1-1; D unclear. The V gene lost 5 bases and the J gene lost 4 bases, with 14 bases spanning the gap. This CDR3 has 14 amino acids. The germline gives CDR1 LNHDA, CDR2 SQIVND (reference sequence). The CDR3 reads CASSGRNRGTEAFF. The CDR3 bases are TGTGCCAGTAGTGGACGGAATCGGGGCACTGAAGCTTTCTTT.

As to this clone: The sample has other DNA sequences that encode this CDR3 too. The genes are TRBV18 and TRBJ1-5, with 7 bases fitting TRBD1. CDR1 is KGHSH and CDR2 is LQKENI in the germline V gene. Trimming took 4 bases from V and 5 from J; bases not matched to a gene: 2. CDR3 length equals 13 residues. The CDR3 loop is CASSQGTDQPQHF. Written as DNA, the CDR3 is TGTGCCAGCTCACAGGGGACAGATCAGCCCCAGCATTTT.

The genes are TRBV7-2 and TRBJ1-1; TRBD1 agrees at 7 bases. The CDR3 has 18 residues. V shed 3 bases, J shed 0 bases, and the junction held 13 bases outside the gene matches. Germline CDR1 SGHTA, CDR2 FQGNSA. CDR3 protein: CASSFKQGNVGMNTEAFF. CDR3 nucleotide sequence: TGTGCCAGCAGCTTTAAACAGGGGAACGTAGGCATGAACACTGAAGCTTTCTTT.

The chain couples TRBV5-1 to TRBJ1-2; 10 bases are a match to TRBD1. The CDR3 length is 15 residues. Germline CDR1 SGHRS, CDR2 YFSETQ. V gave up 0 bases and J gave up 4 bases; unmatched junction bases: 3. CDR3 protein: CASSLETGGVYGYTF. The CDR3 DNA reads TGCGCCAGCAGCTTGGAGACAGGGGGCGTCTATGGCTACACCTTC.

The chain joins TRBV6-6 to TRBJ2-5; 7 nucleotides line up with TRBD1. Germline CDR1 MNHNY, CDR2 SVGAGI (reference sequence). After removal of 6 bases from V and 2 bases from J, the junction contained 3 bases not matched to a gene. This CDR3 is 13 amino acids long. CDR3 loop: CASRSGQQETQYF. In DNA, the CDR3 is TGTGCCAGCAGGTCGGGACAGCAAGAGACCCAGTACTTC.

The V gene is TRBV4-3, the J gene TRBJ2-1; D is ambiguous. The CDR3 sequence is 14 residues long. Trimming took off 0 bases at V and 7 bases at J, with 10 bases between the two ends. CDR1 and CDR2 (germline): LGHNA, YSLEER. CDR3 protein: CASSQDNRKNEQFF. The CDR3 nucleotides are TGCGCCAGCAGCCAAGATAACAGAAAAAATGAGCAGTTCTTC.

V gene TRBV6-2 or TRBV6-3 combines with J gene TRBJ2-1, with D perhaps TRBD2 (6 bases). This CDR3 spans 13 amino acids. From germline, CDR1 is MNHEY and CDR2 SVGEGT. Trimming removed 6 bases from V and 4 bases from J, with 10 bases in between. DNA for the CDR3: TGTGCCAGCAGCGCGGGGCCTTACAATGAGCAGTTCTTC. This gives the protein CASSAGPYNEQFF.

A single count supports this clone. The CDR3 reads CATSMQGRNQPQHF. CDR3 DNA: TGTGCCACCAGCATGCAGGGTAGGAATCAGCCCCAGCATTTT. The chain is built from TRBV15 and TRBJ1-5; weak D call: TRBD1 (5 bases). Germline values: CDR1 LNHNV, CDR2 YYDKDF (reference sequence). Trimming took 4 bases from V and 4 from J, leaving 11 bases between them. The CDR3 contains 14 residues.

V is TRBV13 and J is TRBJ2-1; 7 nucleotides agree with TRBD1. Germline V CDR1 and CDR2: PRHDT, FYEKMQ (reference sequence). This CDR3 spans 15 amino acids. J was trimmed by 5 bases and V by 4 bases; bases with no gene match: 8. CDR3 in amino acids: CASSSTGQTNNEQFF. For the CDR3, the DNA is TGTGCCAGCAGCTCCACGGGACAGACCAACAATGAGCAGTTCTTC.

The V call is TRBV4-2, the J call TRBJ2-1; 10 bases map to TRBD2. The CDR3 extends over 16 amino acids. V shed 4 bases, J shed 4 bases, and the junction held 7 bases outside the gene matches. Germline CDR1 and CDR2: LGHNA and YNFKEQ. CDR3 loop: CASSPFLAGEYNEQFF. As DNA, the CDR3 is TGTGCCAGCAGCCCGTTTCTAGCGGGGGAATACAATGAGCAGTTCTTC.

The V and J genes are TRBV9 and TRBJ2-6, with 12 positions matching TRBD1. CDR1 is SGDLS and CDR2 is YYNGEE in the germline V gene. There are 19 residues in the CDR3. V dropped 3 bases and J dropped 3; count of bases not matched to a gene: 10. Here the CDR3 reads CASSAHPGQGAVGANVLTF. As DNA, the CDR3 is TGTGCCAGCAGCGCACATCCGGGACAGGGGGCGGTTGGGGCCAACGTCCTGACTTTC. The entire variable domain, with the rest obtained from reference TRBV9 and TRBJ2-6, is as follows: DSGVTQTPKHLITATGQRVTLRCSPRSGDLSVYWYQQSLDQGLQFLIQYYNGEERAKGNILERFSAQQFPDLHSELNLSSLELGDSALYFCASSAHPGQGAVGANVLTFGAGSRLTVL.

The CDR3 reads CASSLEGSGLAGDYNEQFF. The CDR3 DNA follows: TGTGCCAGCAGCTTAGAAGGTTCGGGACTAGCGGGAGATTACAATGAGCAGTTCTTC. V usage is TRBV7-2 and J usage is TRBJ2-1; 14 bases match TRBD2. CDR1 SGHTA and CDR2 FQGNSA come from the germline V gene. This CDR3 has 19 amino acids. Trimming removed 1 base from V and 4 bases from J; junction bases left unmatched: 9. Supplemented by reference TRBV7-2 and TRBJ2-1, the full variable domain reads GAGVSQSPSNKVTEKGKDVELRCDPISGHTALYWYRQSLGQGLEFLIYFQGNSAPDKSGLPSDRFSAERTGGSVSTLTIQRTQQEDSAVYLCASSLEGSGLAGDYNEQFFGPGTRLTVL.

The J gene is TRBJ2-1, the V gene TRBV5-1; 7 nucleotides match TRBD1. The germline CDR1 and CDR2 sequences are SGHRS and YFSETQ. V lost 4 bases, J lost 0 bases, and 4 bases stayed unmatched. The length of the CDR3 is 15 residues. CDR3 sequence: CASSVTGTSYNEQFF. For the CDR3, the DNA is TGCGCCAGCAGCGTGACAGGGACCTCCTACAATGAGCAGTTCTTC.